The following is a T cell receptor (beta chain) sequence with its context. The target antigen is unknown. The repertoire was sequenced with immunoSEQ multiplex PCR; TCRdb's copy has only in-frame clones and lacks some. The sample lists about 250,000 clones; roughly 87% were seen once. The donors formed part of the roughly 110-subject validation cohort, distinct from the 666-subject first cohort. Germline V gene sequence: CDR1 SNHLY, CDR2 FYNNEI. Trimming at V came to 5 bases and at J to 0 bases, leaving 3 bases not matched to a gene. The CDR3 sequence is 14 residues long. This sample is drawn from a study of cytomegalovirus exposure and HLA in healthy donors. Broader study findings: Reportedly, diagnosis of cytomegalovirus status by the classifier showed high specificity and sensitivity. The study recorded 164 TCR beta chains that were cytomegalovirus-associated. Generally TCR sequences proved uncommon, though certain public TCRs appeared in numerous donors.

The chain has TRBV2 and TRBJ2-7, with 8 bases identical to TRBD2. The material sequenced was PBMCs. The source is a young man in good health and CMV-seropositive. The CDR3 region has the DNA TGTGCCAGCAGTCCGACTAGCGACTCCTACGAGCAGTACTTC. This codes for CASSPTSDSYEQYF. The full variable domain, with the rest looked up from reference TRBV2 and TRBJ2-7, is EPEVTQTPSHQVTQMGQEVILRCVPISNHLYFYWYRQILGQKVEFLVSFYNNEISEKSEIFDDQFSVERPDGSNFTLKIRSTKLEDSAMYFCASSPTSDSYEQYFGPGTRLTVT.